The 9 T cell receptor beta chains below come from one sample, sequenced in a study of T-cell memory formation after mild COVID-19. TCRdb fed the 5' RACE reads into MiXCR, producing one record per CDR3 protein. The repertoire holds 350,000 to 450,000 distinct CDR3 sequences, with less than 25% as singletons. The sample was PBMCs or a T cell subset sorted from them (not recorded which). These TCRs come from an adult woman who had mild COVID-19 (a few samples of this study predate the infection). Cell type and time point are not known.

The sample holds many counts of this clonotype. This sequence joins TRBV7-9 and TRBJ2-7; tentative D call: TRBD2 (6 bases). Trimming removed 5 bases from V and 3 bases from J, with 11 bases in between. The CDR3 consists of 13 residues. Germline CDR1 is SEHNR and CDR2 is FQNEAQ (reference sequence). DNA for the CDR3: TGTGCCAGCAGCAGGGTGGGAGGCTACGAGCAGTACTTC. Translated: CASSRVGGYEQYF.

The rearrangement uses TRBV7-6 and TRBJ1-2, with D perhaps matching TRBD1 (5 bases). This CDR3 spans 15 amino acids. Germline V gene sequence: CDR1 SGHVS, CDR2 FNYEAQ. The V and J ends lost 5 bases and 4 bases respectively, with 17 bases between them. CDR3 nucleotides: TGTGCCAGCAGCCTCGGCGGGGCGCGGGGCTATGGCTACACCTTC. Protein sequence: CASSLGGARGYGYTF. The whole variable domain, filled in from reference TRBV7-6 and TRBJ1-2, reads GAGVSQSPRYKVTKRGQDVALRCDPISGHVSLYWYRQALGQGPEFLTYFNYEAQQDKSGLPNDRFSAERPEGSISTLTIQRTEQRDSAMYRCASSLGGARGYGYTFGSGTRLTVV.

The genes are TRBV20-1 and TRBJ1-5, with D unresolved. Germline V lookup: CDR1 DFQATT, CDR2 SNEGSKA (reference sequence). Trimming took 6 bases from V and 0 from J, leaving 12 bases between them. The CDR3 contains 14 residues. CDR3 nucleotide sequence: TGCAGTGCCACGGACGGAATTAGCAATCAGCCCCAGCATTTT. Its translation is CSATDGISNQPQHF.

The chain employs TRBV27 and TRBJ2-7, with 11 bases matching TRBD2. Trimming removed 5 bases from V and 3 bases from J; junction bases left unmatched: 3. This CDR3 has 14 amino acids. Germline values: CDR1 MNHEY, CDR2 SMNVEV (reference sequence). Here the CDR3 reads CASSLGLAVYEQYF. CDR3 sequence (DNA): TGTGCCAGCAGTCTGGGACTAGCGGTCTACGAGCAGTACTTC.

This chain joins TRBV21-1 and TRBJ2-4. TRBV21-1 is marked as a pseudogene. The CDR3 extends over 15 amino acids. CDR3 sequence reads: CATQARRNAKNIQYF. CDR3 DNA: TGTGCCACCCAAGCACGGAGAAACGCCAAAAACATTCAGTACTTC.

J is TRBJ2-7 and V is TRBV6-5; D remains unclear. The CDR3 is 12 residues long. V lost 6 bases and J 8 bases, leaving 14 bases between the germline ends. Germline V lookup: CDR1 MNHEY, CDR2 SVGAGI. CDR3 residues: CASRTPPGQQYF. The CDR3 DNA reads as TGTGCCAGCAGAACCCCACCCGGTCAGCAGTACTTC.

This clonotype has more than one count but fewer than ten. The gene calls are TRBV6-2 or TRBV6-3 and TRBJ1-5, with D unresolved. From germline, CDR1 is MNHEY and CDR2 SVGEGT. V was cut by 0 bases and J by 4 bases, with 7 bases left in between. This CDR3 contains 14 residues. The CDR3 loop reads CASSYSSRNQPQHF. CDR3 coding DNA: TGTGCCAGCAGTTACTCGTCCAGGAATCAGCCCCAGCATTTT.

This clonotype was found a few times. The chain joins TRBV12-3 or TRBV12-4 to TRBJ2-7, with D possibly TRBD1 on 6 matching bases. This CDR3 spans 14 amino acids. V was cut by 5 bases and J by 4 bases, with 15 bases left in between. The CDR3 sequence is CASSLAGAGYEQYF. CDR3 sequence (DNA): TGTGCCAGCAGTCTTGCAGGGGCGGGTTACGAGCAGTACTTC.

The CDR3 here is CSARDLGNEQFF. CDR3 in DNA: TGCAGTGCTAGAGACCTCGGAAATGAGCAGTTCTTC. The chain links TRBV20-1 to TRBJ2-1; no clear D gene. V shed 0 bases and J shed 7 bases, with 7 bases lying between them. This CDR3 comprises 12 residues. CDR1 and CDR2 (germline): DFQATT, SNEGSKA (reference sequence).